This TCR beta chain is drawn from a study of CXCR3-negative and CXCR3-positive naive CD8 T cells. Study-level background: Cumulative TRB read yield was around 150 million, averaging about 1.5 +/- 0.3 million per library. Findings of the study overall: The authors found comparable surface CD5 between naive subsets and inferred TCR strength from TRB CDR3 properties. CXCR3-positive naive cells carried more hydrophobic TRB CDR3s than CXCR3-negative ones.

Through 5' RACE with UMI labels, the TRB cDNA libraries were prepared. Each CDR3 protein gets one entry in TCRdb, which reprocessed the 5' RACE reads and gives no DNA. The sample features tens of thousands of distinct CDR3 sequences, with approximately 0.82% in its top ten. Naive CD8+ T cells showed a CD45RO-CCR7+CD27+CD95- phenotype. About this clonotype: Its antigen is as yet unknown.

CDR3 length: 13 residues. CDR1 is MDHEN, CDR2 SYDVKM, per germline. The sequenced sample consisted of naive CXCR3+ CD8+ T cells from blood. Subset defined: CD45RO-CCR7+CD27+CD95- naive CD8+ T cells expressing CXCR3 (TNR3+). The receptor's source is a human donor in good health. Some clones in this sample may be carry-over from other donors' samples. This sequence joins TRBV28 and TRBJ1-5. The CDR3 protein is CANSPGLNQPQHF.